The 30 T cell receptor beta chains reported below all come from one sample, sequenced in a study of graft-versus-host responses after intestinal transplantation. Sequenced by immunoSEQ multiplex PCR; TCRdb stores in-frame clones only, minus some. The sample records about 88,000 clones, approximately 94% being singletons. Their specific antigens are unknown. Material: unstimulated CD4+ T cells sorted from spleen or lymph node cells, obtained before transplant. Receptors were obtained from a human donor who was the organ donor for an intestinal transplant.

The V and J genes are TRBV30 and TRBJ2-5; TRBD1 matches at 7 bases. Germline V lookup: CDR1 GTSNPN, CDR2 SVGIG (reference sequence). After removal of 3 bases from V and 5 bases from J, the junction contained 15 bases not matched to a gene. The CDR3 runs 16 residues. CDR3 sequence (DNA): TGTGCCTGGAGGCTCTACAGGGGAAACTTCAGGGAGACCCAGTACTTC. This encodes CAWRLYRGNFRETQYF.

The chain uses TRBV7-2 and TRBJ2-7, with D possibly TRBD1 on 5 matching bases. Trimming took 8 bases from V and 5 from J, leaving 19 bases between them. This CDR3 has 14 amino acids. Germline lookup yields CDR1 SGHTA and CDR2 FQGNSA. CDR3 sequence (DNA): TGTGCCAGCCTCAACCAGAAGGGGATCCACGAGCAGTACTTC. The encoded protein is CASLNQKGIHEQYF.

The CDR3 region is CASSLSGGKETQYF. The CDR3 region has the DNA TGCGCCAGCAGCCTTTCGGGGGGAAAAGAGACCCAGTACTTC. This chain joins TRBV4-1 and TRBJ2-5; TRBD2 matches at 7 bases. The V and J ends lost 4 bases and 3 bases, in that order; junction bases with no gene match: 5. Germline V gene sequence: CDR1 MGHRA, CDR2 YSYEKL. CDR3 length: 14 residues.

This chain's CDR3 is CASSLGDVPRYEQYF. CDR3 nucleotides: TGTGCCAGCAGCTTGGGGGACGTCCCGAGGTACGAGCAGTACTTC. The chain combines TRBV7-8 with TRBJ2-7; D possibly uses TRBD1 or TRBD2 (5 bases each). This CDR3 contains 15 residues. Germline CDR1 reads SGHVS; CDR2 reads FQNEAQ. Trimming left V 3 bases short and J 4 bases short, with 16 bases between.

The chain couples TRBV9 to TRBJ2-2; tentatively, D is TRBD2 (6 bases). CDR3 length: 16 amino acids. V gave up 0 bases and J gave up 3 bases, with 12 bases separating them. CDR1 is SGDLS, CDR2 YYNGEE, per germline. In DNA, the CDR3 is TGTGCCAGCAGCGTAGGAGGGTGGGGGGACACCGGGGAGCTGTTTTTT. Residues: CASSVGGWGDTGELFF.

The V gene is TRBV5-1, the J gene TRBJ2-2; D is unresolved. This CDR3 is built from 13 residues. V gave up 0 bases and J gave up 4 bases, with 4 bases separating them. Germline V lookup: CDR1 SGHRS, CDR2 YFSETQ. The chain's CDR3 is CASSLVSTGELFF. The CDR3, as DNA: TGCGCCAGCAGCTTGGTTAGCACCGGGGAGCTGTTTTTT.

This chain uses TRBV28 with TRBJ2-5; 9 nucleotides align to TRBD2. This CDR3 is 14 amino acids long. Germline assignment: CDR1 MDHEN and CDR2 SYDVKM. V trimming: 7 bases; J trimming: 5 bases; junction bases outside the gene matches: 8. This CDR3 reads CASTRAGGGETQYF. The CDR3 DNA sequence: TGTGCCAGCACCCGAGCGGGGGGAGGTGAGACCCAGTACTTC.

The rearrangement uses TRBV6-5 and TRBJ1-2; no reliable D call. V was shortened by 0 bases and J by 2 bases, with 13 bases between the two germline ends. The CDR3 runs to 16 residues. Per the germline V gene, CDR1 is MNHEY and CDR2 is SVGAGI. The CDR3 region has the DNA TGTGCCAGCAGTTACTCGTCGGGCCCGATCAACTATGGCTACACCTTC. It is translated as CASSYSSGPINYGYTF.

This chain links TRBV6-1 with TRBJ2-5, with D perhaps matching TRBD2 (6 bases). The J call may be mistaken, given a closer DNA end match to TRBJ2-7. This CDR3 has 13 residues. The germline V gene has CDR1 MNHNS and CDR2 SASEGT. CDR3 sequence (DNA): TGTGCCAGCAGGCTCGCGGGGACCTACGAGCAGTACTTC. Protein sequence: CASRLAGTYEQYF.

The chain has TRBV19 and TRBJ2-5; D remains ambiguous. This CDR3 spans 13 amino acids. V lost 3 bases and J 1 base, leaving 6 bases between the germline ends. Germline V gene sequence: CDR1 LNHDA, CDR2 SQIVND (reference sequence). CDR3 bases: TGTGCCAGTAGTATCGGTCCCCAAGAGACCCAGTACTTC. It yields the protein CASSIGPQETQYF.

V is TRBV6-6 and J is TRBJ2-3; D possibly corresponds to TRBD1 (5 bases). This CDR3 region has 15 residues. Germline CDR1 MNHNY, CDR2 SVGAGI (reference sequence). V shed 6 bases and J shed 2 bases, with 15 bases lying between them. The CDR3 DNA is TGTGCCAGCAGAGAGATGGCAGGGAACACAGATACGCAGTATTTT. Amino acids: CASREMAGNTDTQYF.

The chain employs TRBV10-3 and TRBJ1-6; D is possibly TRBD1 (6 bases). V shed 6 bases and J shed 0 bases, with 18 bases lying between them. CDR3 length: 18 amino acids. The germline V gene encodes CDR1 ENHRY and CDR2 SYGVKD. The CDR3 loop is CAIRSEVGGSSYNSPLHF. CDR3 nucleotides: TGTGCCATCAGGTCCGAGGTAGGGGGAAGCTCCTATAATTCACCCCTCCACTTT.

The CDR3 reads CASSLGVLSSYEQYF. DNA of the CDR3: TGTGCCAGCAGCTTAGGGGTCTTGAGCTCCTACGAGCAGTACTTC. V and J are TRBV11-2 and TRBJ2-7, with D unresolved. Germline values: CDR1 SGHAT, CDR2 FQNNGV. Trimming took off 1 base at V and 0 bases at J, with 10 bases between the two ends. This CDR3 comprises 15 residues. The full variable domain, in which reference TRBV11-2 and TRBJ2-7 provide the parts outside the CDR3, is EAGVAQSPRYKIIEKRQSVAFWCNPISGHATLYWYQQILGQGPKLLIQFQNNGVVDDSQLPKDRFSAERLKGVDSTLKIQPAKLEDSAVYLCASSLGVLSSYEQYFGPGTRLTVT.

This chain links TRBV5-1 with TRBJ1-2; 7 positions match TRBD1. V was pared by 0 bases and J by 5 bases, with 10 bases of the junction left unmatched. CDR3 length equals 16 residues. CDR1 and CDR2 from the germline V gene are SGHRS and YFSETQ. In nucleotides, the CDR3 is TGCGCCAGCAGCTTGGGTGGGAGGGACAGACGATATGGCTACACCTTC. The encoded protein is CASSLGGRDRRYGYTF.

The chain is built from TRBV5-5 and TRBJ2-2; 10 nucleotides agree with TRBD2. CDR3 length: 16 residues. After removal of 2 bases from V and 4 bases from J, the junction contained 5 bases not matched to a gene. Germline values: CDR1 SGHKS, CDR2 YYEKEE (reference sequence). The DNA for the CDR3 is TGTGCCAGCAGCTTCGCTAGCGGGGGAGGCACCGGGGAGCTGTTTTTT. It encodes CASSFASGGGTGELFF.

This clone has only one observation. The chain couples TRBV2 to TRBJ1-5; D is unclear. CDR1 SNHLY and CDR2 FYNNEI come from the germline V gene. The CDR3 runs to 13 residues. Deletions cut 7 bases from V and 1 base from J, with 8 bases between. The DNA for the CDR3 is TGTGCCAGCAAACCTGGAAGCAATCAGCCCCAGCATTTT. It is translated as CASKPGSNQPQHF.

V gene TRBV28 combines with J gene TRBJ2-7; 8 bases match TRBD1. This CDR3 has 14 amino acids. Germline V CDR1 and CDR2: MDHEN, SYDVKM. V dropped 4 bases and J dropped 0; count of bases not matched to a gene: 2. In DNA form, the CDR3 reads TGTGCCAGCAGTTCAGGGGGCAGCTCCTACGAGCAGTACTTC. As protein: CASSSGGSSYEQYF.

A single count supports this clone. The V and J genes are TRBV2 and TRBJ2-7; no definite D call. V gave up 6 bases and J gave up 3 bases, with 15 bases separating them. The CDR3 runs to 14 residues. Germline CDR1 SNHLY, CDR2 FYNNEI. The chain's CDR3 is CASSRTPNGYEQYF. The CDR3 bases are TGTGCCAGCAGCCGGACCCCGAACGGCTACGAGCAGTACTTC. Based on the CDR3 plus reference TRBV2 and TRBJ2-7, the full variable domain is EPEVTQTPSHQVTQMGQEVILRCVPISNHLYFYWYRQILGQKVEFLVSFYNNEISEKSEIFDDQFSVERPDGSNFTLKIRSTKLEDSAMYFCASSRTPNGYEQYFGPGTRLTVT.

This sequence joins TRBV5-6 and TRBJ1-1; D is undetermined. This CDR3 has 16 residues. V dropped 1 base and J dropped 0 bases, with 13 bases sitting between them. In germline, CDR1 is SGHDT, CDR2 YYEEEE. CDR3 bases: TGTGCCAGCAGCTTGTGGAGGACGGGATTGAACACTGAAGCTTTCTTT. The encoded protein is CASSLWRTGLNTEAFF.

CDR3 in amino acids: CASGTSSGGAYNEQFF. The CDR3 coding sequence is TGTGCCAGCGGGACTAGTAGCGGGGGGGCCTACAATGAGCAGTTCTTC. V usage is TRBV11-1 and J usage is TRBJ2-1; 11 bases align to TRBD2. Germline lookup yields CDR1 SGHAT and CDR2 FQDESV (reference sequence). The V and J ends lost 8 bases and 2 bases, in that order; junction bases with no gene match: 8. The CDR3 is 16 residues long.

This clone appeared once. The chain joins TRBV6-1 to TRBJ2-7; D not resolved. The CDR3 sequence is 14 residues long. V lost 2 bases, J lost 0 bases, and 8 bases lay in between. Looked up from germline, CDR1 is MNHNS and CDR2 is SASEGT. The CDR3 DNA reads TGTGCCAGCAGTGAATCGTGGAGCTCCTACGAGCAGTACTTC. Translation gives CASSESWSSYEQYF.

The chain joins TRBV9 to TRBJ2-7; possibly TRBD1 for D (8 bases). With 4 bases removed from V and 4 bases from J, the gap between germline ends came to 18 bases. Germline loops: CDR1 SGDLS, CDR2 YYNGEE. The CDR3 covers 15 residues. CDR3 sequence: CASSPRGQGGYEQYF. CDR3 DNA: TGTGCCAGCAGCCCCCGTGGACAGGGAGGGTACGAGCAGTACTTC.

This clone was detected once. The CDR3 DNA reads TGTGCCAGTAGTCGCCTTTGGGGGGCGGGCTACAATGAGCAGTTCTTC. It yields the protein CASSRLWGAGYNEQFF. J is TRBJ2-1 and V is TRBV19, with D perhaps TRBD1 or TRBD2 (6 bases each). V lost 5 bases to trimming and J lost 3 bases, with 17 bases between them. Germline values: CDR1 LNHDA, CDR2 SQIVND (reference sequence). CDR3 size: 16 residues. The whole variable domain, filled in from reference TRBV19 and TRBJ2-1, reads DGGITQSPKYLFRKEGQNVTLSCEQNLNHDAMYWYRQDPGQGLRLIYYSQIVNDFQKGDIAEGYSVSREKKESFPLTVTSAQKNPTAFYLCASSRLWGAGYNEQFFGPGTRLTVL.

The CDR3, as DNA: TGTGCCAGCAGCTTAGCGCCGGGACTAGCCGTTTACAATGAGCAGTTCTTC. Its protein is CASSLAPGLAVYNEQFF. This chain joins TRBV7-8 and TRBJ2-1; TRBD2 matches 9 bases. The CDR3 has 17 amino acids. V was pared by 0 bases and J by 4 bases, with 7 bases of the junction left unmatched. The germline V gene encodes CDR1 SGHVS and CDR2 FQNEAQ. Using reference TRBV7-8 and TRBJ2-1 for the parts outside the CDR3, the full variable domain is GAGVSQSPRYKVAKRGQDVALRCDPISGHVSLFWYQQALGQGPEFLTYFQNEAQLDKSGLPSDRFFAERPEGSVSTLKIQRTQQEDSAVYLCASSLAPGLAVYNEQFFGPGTRLTVL.

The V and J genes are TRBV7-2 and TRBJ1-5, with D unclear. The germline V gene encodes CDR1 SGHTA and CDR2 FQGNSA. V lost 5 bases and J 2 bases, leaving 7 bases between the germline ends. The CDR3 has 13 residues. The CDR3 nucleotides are TGTGCCAGCAGCCCCCAGGGCAATCAGCCCCAGCATTTT. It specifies CASSPQGNQPQHF.

The CDR3 DNA reads as TGTGCCAGCAGCTTAGGTGGCAGGAGCTCCTATAATTCACCCCTCCACTTT. Translation: CASSLGGRSSYNSPLHF. The chain carries TRBV13 and TRBJ1-6; no clear D gene. V gave up 0 bases and J gave up 0 bases, with 9 bases separating them. In germline, CDR1 is PRHDT, CDR2 FYEKMQ (reference sequence). The CDR3 totals 17 residues.

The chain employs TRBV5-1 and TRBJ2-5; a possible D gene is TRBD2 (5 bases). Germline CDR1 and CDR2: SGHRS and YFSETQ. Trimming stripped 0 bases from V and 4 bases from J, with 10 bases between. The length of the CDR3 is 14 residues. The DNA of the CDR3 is TGCGCCAGCAGCTTGGTTTGGCTAGCAGAGACCCAGTACTTC. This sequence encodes CASSLVWLAETQYF.

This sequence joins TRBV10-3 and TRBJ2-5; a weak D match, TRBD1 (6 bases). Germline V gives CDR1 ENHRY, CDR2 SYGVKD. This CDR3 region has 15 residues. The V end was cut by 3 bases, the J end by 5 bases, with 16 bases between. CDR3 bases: TGTGCCATCAGTGAATCCCCGACAGGTTCGGAGACCCAGTACTTC. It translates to CAISESPTGSETQYF.

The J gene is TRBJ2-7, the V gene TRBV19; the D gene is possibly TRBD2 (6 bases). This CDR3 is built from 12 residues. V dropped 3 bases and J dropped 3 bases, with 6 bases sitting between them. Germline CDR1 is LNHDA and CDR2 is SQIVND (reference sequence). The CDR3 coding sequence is TGTGCCAGTAGTATGGGGGGCTACGAGCAGTACTTC. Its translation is CASSMGGYEQYF.

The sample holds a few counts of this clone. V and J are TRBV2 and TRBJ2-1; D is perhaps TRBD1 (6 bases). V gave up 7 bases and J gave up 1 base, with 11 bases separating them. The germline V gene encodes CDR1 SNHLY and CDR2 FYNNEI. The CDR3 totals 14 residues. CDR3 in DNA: TGTGCCAGCACCCGTCAGGGGTCCTACAATGAGCAGTTCTTC. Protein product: CASTRQGSYNEQFF. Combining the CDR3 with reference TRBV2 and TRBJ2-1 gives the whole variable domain EPEVTQTPSHQVTQMGQEVILRCVPISNHLYFYWYRQILGQKVEFLVSFYNNEISEKSEIFDDQFSVERPDGSNFTLKIRSTKLEDSAMYFCASTRQGSYNEQFFGPGTRLTVL.